The 27 T cell receptor beta chains reported below all come from one sample, sequenced in a study of early T cells in non-severe SARS-CoV-2 infection. TCRdb independently ran MiXCR on the 5' RACE reads; one entry per CDR3 protein. This table holds about 110,000 distinct CDR3 sequences, 10% to 15% found once. The sample consisted of whole blood, taken at baseline. The receptors come from an adult who was a healthcare worker with PCR-confirmed SARS-CoV-2 infection or an uninfected control (not recorded which).

This clonotype has a count of ten or more. This rearrangement joins TRBV27 to TRBJ2-3; no definite D call. Deletions cut 5 bases from V and 8 bases from J, with 11 bases between. Per germline, CDR1 MNHEY and CDR2 SMNVEV (reference sequence). The CDR3 consists of 12 residues. This CDR3 is CASSPYLGTQYF. CDR3 nucleotides: TGTGCCAGCAGTCCTTACTTGGGTACGCAGTATTTT.

This clonotype has a handful of counts. The rearrangement joins TRBV12-5 to TRBJ2-2, with D possibly called TRBD1 or TRBD2 (5 bases each). The CDR3 covers 17 residues. V lost 2 bases, J lost 4 bases, and 17 bases lay in between. CDR1 and CDR2 from the germline V gene are LGHNT and FRNRAP. The CDR3 here is CASGLSPGTTSTGELFF. The CDR3 DNA is TGTGCTAGTGGTTTGTCTCCCGGGACCACATCCACCGGGGAGCTGTTTTTT.

This clonotype has just a few counts. The chain carries TRBV11-2 and TRBJ2-1; 13 bases align to TRBD2. The CDR3 runs to 18 residues. Germline CDR1 is SGHAT and CDR2 is FQNNGV. Trimming removed 5 bases from V and 0 bases from J; junction bases left unmatched: 7. The CDR3 DNA reads TGTGCCAGCAGCCAACTAGCGGGGGGGCGGAGCTCCTACAATGAGCAGTTCTTC. Protein: CASSQLAGGRSSYNEQFF.

This clonotype has at least ten counts. The gene calls are TRBV5-1 and TRBJ1-2; D is unclear. Germline CDR1 reads SGHRS; CDR2 reads YFSETQ. The V end was cut by 4 bases, the J end by 1 base, with 14 bases between. CDR3 size: 15 residues. CDR3 nucleotides: TGCGCCAGCAGCATCCCGCGGGAGAGTAACTATGGCTACACCTTC. Amino acids: CASSIPRESNYGYTF.

This clonotype was detected only a few times. This rearrangement joins TRBV6-5 to TRBJ2-3; 7 bases agree with TRBD1. The CDR3 runs to 14 residues. The V gene's germline CDR1 is MNHEY and CDR2 SVGAGI. V shed 7 bases, J shed 4 bases, and the junction held 8 bases outside the gene matches. The CDR3 protein is CASKKQGQADTQYF. CDR3 bases: TGTGCCAGCAAAAAACAGGGGCAAGCAGATACGCAGTATTTT.

This clonotype was observed a few times. The chain links TRBV15 to TRBJ2-1; 12 bases line up with TRBD2. CDR1 LNHNV and CDR2 YYDKDF come from the germline V gene (reference sequence). CDR3 length: 16 amino acids. V was clipped by 1 base and J by 9 bases; unmatched bases: 7. The CDR3 spells CATSRVRGLAGSEQFF. The CDR3 coding sequence is TGTGCCACCAGCAGAGTTAGGGGACTAGCGGGTAGTGAGCAGTTCTTC.

The chain links TRBV7-3 to TRBJ2-3, with no clear D. Trimming pared 3 bases from V and 2 bases from J, leaving 6 bases between. CDR1 and CDR2 from the germline V gene are SGHTA and FQGTGA. This CDR3 contains 13 residues. Here the CDR3 reads CASSLTPTDTQYF. The CDR3 DNA is TGTGCCAGCAGCTTGACCCCCACAGATACGCAGTATTTT.

This chain links TRBV12-3 or TRBV12-4 with TRBJ2-5; a weak D match, TRBD1 (5 bases). The length of the CDR3 is 13 residues. The ends were cut back, 8 bases at V and 1 base at J, with 11 bases in the middle. For the CDR3, the DNA is TGTGCCAGCTCAAAAAGGGGCCAAGAGACCCAGTACTTC. Translation gives CASSKRGQETQYF.

This chain connects TRBV14 to TRBJ1-1, with D unresolved. The germline V and J ends were trimmed by 10 bases and 2 bases, with 14 bases remaining between them. CDR1 is SGHDN and CDR2 is FVKESK in the germline V gene. The length of the CDR3 is 13 residues. CDR3 sequence: CANAQQPNTEAFF. CDR3 nucleotides: TGTGCCAACGCACAGCAACCAAACACTGAAGCTTTCTTT. The whole variable domain, filled in from reference TRBV14 and TRBJ1-1, reads EAGVTQFPSHSVIEKGQTVTLRCDPISGHDNLYWYRRVMGKEIKFLLHFVKESKQDESGMPNNRFLAERTGGTYSTLKVQPAELEDSGVYFCANAQQPNTEAFFGQGTRLTVV.

V usage is TRBV20-1 and J usage is TRBJ2-7; 8 nucleotides match TRBD1. Trimming at V came to 3 bases and at J to 2 bases, leaving 3 bases not matched to a gene. The V gene's germline CDR1 is DFQATT and CDR2 SNEGSKA (reference sequence). The CDR3 is 13 amino acids. CDR3 coding DNA: TGCAGTGCTAGGGACAGGGAAACCTACGAGCAGTACTTC. Translating gives CSARDRETYEQYF.

The rearrangement links TRBV6-6 to TRBJ2-5; D possibly corresponds to TRBD1 (6 bases). Germline CDR1 reads MNHNY; CDR2 reads SVGAGI (reference sequence). Trimming left V 4 bases short and J 3 bases short, with 9 bases between. The CDR3 totals 13 residues. CDR3: CASSWTAEETQYF. In DNA form, the CDR3 reads TGTGCCAGCAGTTGGACAGCCGAAGAGACCCAGTACTTC.

CDR3: CASARTDTEAFF. The CDR3 DNA follows: TGTGCCAGCGCCCGGACAGACACTGAAGCTTTCTTT. The rearrangement links TRBV5-5 to TRBJ1-1, with a possible D match to TRBD1 (6 bases). V was trimmed by 7 bases and J by 3 bases, leaving 10 bases between them. Germline V gives CDR1 SGHKS, CDR2 YYEKEE (reference sequence). This CDR3 has 12 amino acids.

This clonotype has a handful of counts. The CDR3 region is CASSPSGPFGIYGYTF. In DNA, the CDR3 is TGTGCCAGCAGCCCCTCGGGTCCCTTTGGGATCTATGGCTACACCTTC. The chain carries TRBV9 and TRBJ1-2; D is uncertain. Trimming pared 4 bases from V and 4 bases from J, leaving 20 bases between. The germline V gene encodes CDR1 SGDLS and CDR2 YYNGEE. The length of the CDR3 is 16 residues.

This clonotype was detected ten times or more. The gene calls are TRBV29-1 and TRBJ2-1; the match to TRBD1 covers 9 bases. This CDR3 comprises 14 residues. V lost 6 bases, J lost 5 bases, and 8 bases stayed unmatched. Germline V gene lookup returns CDR1 SQVTM and CDR2 ANQGSEA. CDR3: CSVYRDRADNEQFF. DNA for the CDR3: TGCAGCGTGTACCGGGACAGGGCCGACAATGAGCAGTTCTTC.

This clonotype was seen more than once but under ten times. The CDR3 sequence: CASSQAETYGYTF. The CDR3 coding sequence is TGTGCCAGCTCACAAGCAGAGACCTATGGCTACACCTTC. This chain connects TRBV18 to TRBJ1-2; no definite D call. The V gene's germline CDR1 is KGHSH and CDR2 LQKENI. Trimming cost V 4 bases and J 4 bases, with 10 bases left between them. This CDR3 comprises 13 residues.

J is TRBJ2-2 and V is TRBV12-5; 9 positions agree with TRBD1. This CDR3 has 18 residues. The J segment lost 5 bases and the V segment lost 0 bases, leaving 10 bases of the junction unmatched. CDR1 LGHNT and CDR2 FRNRAP come from the germline V gene. In DNA form, the CDR3 reads TGTGCTAGTGGTTTGGTACTGACAGGGGGAGCGAGGACCGGGGAGCTGTTTTTT. It encodes CASGLVLTGGARTGELFF.

J is TRBJ1-1 and V is TRBV7-2; D uncertain. CDR1 is SGHTA and CDR2 is FQGNSA in the germline V gene. Deletions cut 2 bases from V and 3 bases from J, with 7 bases between. The length of the CDR3 is 13 residues. CDR3 region: CASSLSGYTEAFF. The CDR3 nucleotides are TGTGCCAGCAGCTTATCGGGCTACACTGAAGCTTTCTTT.

This clonotype was found a few times. V is TRBV12-5 and J is TRBJ1-2, with a tentative D call TRBD1 (6 bases). This CDR3 spans 16 amino acids. Per germline, CDR1 LGHNT and CDR2 FRNRAP. V dropped 2 bases and J dropped 6 bases, with 19 bases sitting between them. The chain's CDR3 is CASGLSVAGEFDGYTF. DNA for the CDR3: TGTGCTAGTGGTTTGTCCGTAGCAGGGGAGTTTGATGGCTACACCTTC.

This clonotype was found a few times. Here the CDR3 reads CATSRAYPDTQYF. DNA of the CDR3: TGTGCCACCAGCCGCGCGTACCCGGATACGCAGTATTTT. The rearrangement links TRBV24-1 to TRBJ2-3; D call uncertain. The germline V and J ends were trimmed by 7 bases and 6 bases, with 13 bases remaining between them. The CDR3 has 13 residues. Looked up from germline, CDR1 is KGHDR and CDR2 is SFDVKD.

The chain recombines TRBV20-1 with TRBJ2-7; no firm D call. V lost 5 bases, J lost 3 bases, and 23 bases lay in between. There are 16 residues in the CDR3. Germline V lookup: CDR1 DFQATT, CDR2 SNEGSKA (reference sequence). CDR3 nucleotide sequence: TGCAGTGCTCCTCCCAAGGCGCCACGCTTCTACTACGAGCAGTACTTC. Translated, it gives CSAPPKAPRFYYEQYF.

This clonotype appeared a few times. The rearrangement joins TRBV18 to TRBJ2-4, with D possibly matching TRBD1 (6 bases). The V end lost 5 bases, the J end lost 0 bases, and 17 bases lay between the germline ends. This CDR3 has 17 amino acids. Germline CDR1 is KGHSH and CDR2 is LQKENI. The CDR3, as DNA: TGTGCCAGCTCATCGGAAACAGGGATTCTAGCCAAAAACATTCAGTACTTC. This sequence encodes CASSSETGILAKNIQYF.

This clonotype was seen a handful of times. This chain connects TRBV12-3 or TRBV12-4 to TRBJ2-7; TRBD1 agrees at 9 bases. Trimming removed 5 bases from V and 5 bases from J; junction bases left unmatched: 10. The CDR3 spans 15 residues. The CDR3, as DNA: TGTGCCAGCAGTCCCTTAACAGGGGGCTTAAACGAGCAGTACTTC. Residues: CASSPLTGGLNEQYF.

At least ten counts were recorded for this clonotype. The rearrangement uses TRBV7-9 and TRBJ2-3, with no clear D. Germline V gives CDR1 SEHNR, CDR2 FQNEAQ (reference sequence). V lost 8 bases, J lost 3 bases, and 9 bases lay in between. This CDR3 region has 12 residues. CDR3 region: CASRAGTDTQYF. CDR3 nucleotide sequence: TGTGCCAGCCGGGCTGGAACAGATACGCAGTATTTT.

As for this clonotype: Given a much more abundant clone one base away, this may be a read error. The J gene is TRBJ2-7, the V gene TRBV19; possible D gene TRBD2, 6 bases. The CDR3 length is 14 residues. Germline V gives CDR1 LNHDA, CDR2 SQIVND (reference sequence). Trimming shortened V by 5 bases and J by 3 bases, and 14 bases separated the two germline ends. For the CDR3, the DNA is TGTGCCAGTAGTGTCGAGACTAGAGGCTACGAGCAGTACTTC. Its protein product is CASSVETRGYEQYF.

This clonotype was observed a few times. The chain is built from TRBV27 and TRBJ2-3, with 8 nucleotides matching TRBD2. V lost 5 bases and J lost 5; bases outside the gene matches: 6. The CDR3 sequence is 14 residues long. The germline V gene has CDR1 MNHEY and CDR2 SMNVEV (reference sequence). The CDR3 DNA follows: TGTGCCAGCAGTCCAGGACTAGCTGTAGATACGCAGTATTTT. Protein product: CASSPGLAVDTQYF.

The chain couples TRBV7-3 to TRBJ2-2; D is undetermined. The length of the CDR3 is 12 residues. V was trimmed by 5 bases and J by 4 bases, leaving 5 bases between them. Germline V gives CDR1 SGHTA, CDR2 FQGTGA. CDR3 sequence (DNA): TGTGCCAGCAGCGCTAGCACCGGGGAGCTGTTTTTT. Translating gives CASSASTGELFF.

The count of this clonotype is one. At one end the junction does not follow the germline gene, possibly because of a read error. This rearrangement joins TRBV10-2 to TRBJ2-3, with D perhaps TRBD2 (7 bases). The CDR3 extends over 15 amino acids. Germline V gene sequence: CDR1 WSHSY, CDR2 SAAADI. The CDR3 coding sequence is TGCGTCAGCAGGAGGGGGGGCACTAGCACAGATACGCAGTATTTT. Protein: CVSRRGGTSTDTQYF.